This entry concerns a single T cell receptor (beta chain). The antigen it recognizes is unknown. Per-nucleotide qualities are absent, and no much larger clonotype sits a single base away. The sample originates from a study of control samples from healthy donors and cancer patients (dated by TCRdb to about 2020). Libraries were prepared through the immunoSEQ multiplex PCR assay. The source is immuneACCESS, and TCRdb retained only in-frame sequences with V and J called. Part of the clones is not carried over; for the studies checked, unresolved V genes explain less than half of this, and the remainder is unexplained. Present in this sample are approximately 170,000 clones, 80% to 95% of which were seen just once. The ten top clones hold 0.68% of the sample. This receptor was obtained from a woman aged 25-40 years in good health. The sequencing sample was made of blood.

The nucleotides read TGTGCCAGCAGTCCGGCGGACAGGGGTCTAATCGAGCAGTTCTTC. This gives the protein CASSPADRGLIEQFF. Rearrangement joined TRBV28 to TRBJ2-1, with TRBD1 identical over 9 junction bases. The CDR3 runs 15 amino acids, cysteine and phenylalanine included. The CDR3 DNA has 45 bases and is translated from base 1. Per the germline V gene, MDHEN is the CDR1 and SYDVKM is the CDR2. From V the trimming removes 5 bases and from J it removes 10 bases, while the gene matches leave 12 bases of the junction unaccounted for.